The source of this TCR beta chain is a study of shared clonotypes between healthy human individuals. Study summary: The study enrolled a couple of women and three men aged 18 to 49.

CDR3 length: 15 amino acids. V was pared by 5 bases and J by 5 bases, with 6 bases of the junction left unmatched. Germline assignment: CDR1 SNHLY and CDR2 FYNNEI. On this clone itself: Its antigen is unknown.

The protocol was immunoSEQ multiplex PCR, while the TCRdb copy is restricted to in-frame clones and leaves out a portion. Of approximately 320,000 clones in the sample, roughly 70% are singletons; the top ten hold 10%. Whole-study findings and limits: Generation probabilities were higher for clonotypes shared across all four sorted-subset donors than for unshared ones.

All donors were Caucasian adults living in Nashville, Tennessee. The chain is built from TRBV2 and TRBJ2-7; 13 positions match TRBD2. The sequence was obtained from a man younger than 40 in good health. The sample taken for sequencing was memory CD4+ T cells sorted from blood. The subset: CD45RA-negative fraction. The CDR3 region is CASSLAGLAGDEQYF. In nucleotides, the CDR3 is TGTGCCAGCAGTCTCGCTGGACTAGCGGGAGACGAGCAGTACTTC. Looking up the rest from reference TRBV2 and TRBJ2-7 gives the full variable domain: EPEVTQTPSHQVTQMGQEVILRCVPISNHLYFYWYRQILGQKVEFLVSFYNNEISEKSEIFDDQFSVERPDGSNFTLKIRSTKLEDSAMYFCASSLAGLAGDEQYFGPGTRLTVT.